This is a list of T cell receptor beta chains from one sample in a study of blood T cell repertoires in COVID-19. Clones were read by immunoSEQ multiplex PCR, and TCRdb kept only the in-frame ones, dropping some. Of 90,000 to 150,000 clones in the sample, 70% to 80% are singletons; the top ten hold 6.5% to 9%. The sequenced material came from peripheral blood. These receptors were taken from a human donor in a cohort sampled during active COVID-19. Each CDR3 is given with its conserved first and last residue. A D gene is named only where the DNA matches it firmly. Clone size is stated in some rows and not others, as once, few, many or a class when expanded.

j_gene: TRBJ2-7
abundance: -
d_gene: -
v_gene: TRBV19
CDR3aa: CASSIAAGPDSYEQYF
CDR3nt: TGTGCCAGTAGTATAGCGGCAGGCCCTGACTCCTACGAGCAGTACTTC

j_gene: TRBJ1-5
abundance: many
d_gene: -
v_gene: TRBV11-2
CDR3aa: CASSLVEFLSNQPQHF
CDR3nt: TGTGCCAGCAGCTTAGTGGAGTTTCTGAGCAATCAGCCCCAGCATTTT

j_gene: TRBJ1-2
abundance: -
d_gene: -
v_gene: TRBV4-1
CDR3aa: CASSPSPDWRNGYTF
CDR3nt: TGCGCCAGCAGCCCTAGTCCTGATTGGCGGAATGGCTACACCTTC

j_gene: TRBJ2-7
abundance: -
d_gene: -
v_gene: TRBV3-1/TRBV3-2
CDR3aa: CASSQDNTGNEQYF
CDR3nt: TGTGCCAGCAGCCAAGATAATACAGGGAACGAGCAGTACTTC

j_gene: TRBJ2-2
abundance: -
d_gene: TRBD2
v_gene: TRBV7-9
CDR3aa: CASSLVGLAGATGELFF
CDR3nt: TGTGCCAGCAGCTTAGTCGGACTAGCGGGAGCCACCGGGGAGCTGTTTTTT

j_gene: TRBJ2-7
abundance: -
d_gene: TRBD2
v_gene: TRBV28
CDR3aa: CASSDTGTSGLYEQYF
CDR3nt: TGTGCCAGCAGTGATACCGGGACTAGCGGCCTATACGAGCAGTACTTC

j_gene: TRBJ1-5
abundance: -
d_gene: TRBD1
v_gene: TRBV6-8
CDR3aa: CASSPSPHRTGIYNQPQHF
CDR3nt: TGTGCCAGCAGTCCAAGCCCCCATCGGACAGGGATATACAATCAGCCCCAGCATTTT

j_gene: TRBJ2-7
abundance: -
d_gene: TRBD2
v_gene: TRBV5-4
CDR3aa: CASSSLAGGHEQYF
CDR3nt: TGTGCCAGCAGCTCACTAGCGGGGGGCCACGAGCAGTACTTC

j_gene: TRBJ2-7
abundance: few
d_gene: -
v_gene: TRBV21-1
CDR3aa: CASPARNWDGRACRWYEQYF
CDR3nt: TGTGCCAGCCCGGCCCGAAATTGGGACGGGAGGGCCTGTAGATGGTACGAGCAGTACTTC

j_gene: TRBJ2-3
abundance: -
d_gene: TRBD2
v_gene: TRBV29-1
CDR3aa: CSVALRLASTDTQYF
CDR3nt: TGCAGCGTTGCCCTCAGACTAGCCAGCACAGATACGCAGTATTTT

j_gene: TRBJ1-1
abundance: once
d_gene: -
v_gene: TRBV6-5
CDR3aa: CASSGGMGGDTEAFF
CDR3nt: TGTGCCAGCAGCGGGGGGATGGGTGGCGACACTGAAGCTTTCTTT

j_gene: TRBJ2-7
abundance: -
d_gene: -
v_gene: TRBV27
CDR3aa: CASSLSRREVF
CDR3nt: TGTGCCAGCAGTTTATCGAGGCGGGAAGTCTTC

j_gene: TRBJ1-2
abundance: -
d_gene: -
v_gene: TRBV19
CDR3aa: CASSIAYGYTF
CDR3nt: TGTGCCAGTAGTATTGCGTATGGCTACACCTTC

j_gene: TRBJ1-6
abundance: -
d_gene: -
v_gene: TRBV13
CDR3aa: CASSFSNSPLHF
CDR3nt: TGTGCCAGCAGCTTTAGTAATTCACCCCTCCACTTT

j_gene: TRBJ2-7
abundance: -
d_gene: -
v_gene: TRBV21-1
CDR3aa: CASSKVDSLLSSYEQYF
CDR3nt: TGTGCCAGCAGCAAAGTTGACTCCCTGTTGAGCTCCTACGAGCAGTACTTC

j_gene: TRBJ1-5
abundance: -
d_gene: -
v_gene: TRBV11-2
CDR3aa: CASIFDRDINQPQHF
CDR3nt: TGTGCCAGCATTTTCGACCGGGACATCAATCAGCCCCAGCATTTT

j_gene: TRBJ1-1
abundance: few
d_gene: -
v_gene: TRBV6-5
CDR3aa: CASSLQENTEAFF
CDR3nt: TGTGCCAGCAGTCTTCAGGAGAACACTGAAGCTTTCTTT

j_gene: TRBJ1-2
abundance: once
d_gene: TRBD1
v_gene: TRBV6-5
CDR3aa: CASSTTGMDGYTF
CDR3nt: TGTGCCAGCAGTACGACAGGGATGGATGGCTACACCTTC

j_gene: TRBJ2-7
abundance: few
d_gene: -
v_gene: TRBV18
CDR3aa: CASSPPIGASTEQYF
CDR3nt: TGTGCCAGCTCACCACCCATAGGGGCATCTACCGAGCAGTACTTC

j_gene: TRBJ1-1
abundance: -
d_gene: TRBD1
v_gene: TRBV5-1
CDR3aa: CASSPVGGYVGNTEAFF
CDR3nt: TGCGCCAGCAGCCCGGTAGGGGGCTACGTTGGTAACACTGAAGCTTTCTTT

j_gene: TRBJ1-1
abundance: few
d_gene: -
v_gene: TRBV7-8
CDR3aa: CASSLDGGMNTEAFF
CDR3nt: TGTGCCAGCAGCTTAGATGGAGGCATGAACACTGAAGCTTTCTTT

j_gene: TRBJ2-5
abundance: -
d_gene: TRBD2
v_gene: TRBV18
CDR3aa: CASSNSGAQETQYF
CDR3nt: TGTGCCAGCTCAAATAGCGGGGCTCAAGAGACCCAGTACTTC

j_gene: TRBJ2-7
abundance: -
d_gene: -
v_gene: TRBV5-5
CDR3aa: CASSSGGNEQYF
CDR3nt: TGTGCCAGCAGCTCAGGAGGTAACGAGCAGTACTTC

j_gene: TRBJ2-7
abundance: -
d_gene: -
v_gene: TRBV19
CDR3aa: CASSIGGGNTYEQYF
CDR3nt: TGTGCCAGTAGTATAGGAGGGGGAAATACCTACGAGCAGTACTTC

j_gene: TRBJ1-6
abundance: -
d_gene: -
v_gene: TRBV6-5
CDR3aa: CATSRGNSPLHF
CDR3nt: TGTGCCACCTCCAGGGGTAATTCACCCCTCCACTTT

j_gene: TRBJ2-7
abundance: -
d_gene: TRBD1
v_gene: TRBV11-1
CDR3aa: CASSALTGTGFYEQYF
CDR3nt: TGTGCCAGCAGCGCTCTCACCGGGACAGGGTTTTACGAGCAGTACTTC

j_gene: TRBJ1-5
abundance: -
d_gene: TRBD1
v_gene: TRBV12-5
CDR3aa: CASGSGTGGSNQPQHF
CDR3nt: TGTGCTAGTGGTTCCGGGACAGGGGGCAGCAATCAGCCCCAGCATTTT